Listed here are 28 T cell receptor beta chains from one sample, sequenced in a study of cytomegalovirus exposure and HLA in healthy donors. The table came from immunoSEQ multiplex PCR; TCRdb's copy has only in-frame clones and leaves some out. The sample includes about 150,000 clones, just under 85% of them seen just once. Sequenced material: PBMCs. The receptors derive from a man younger than 40 in good health and CMV-seropositive.

The genes are TRBV5-1 and TRBJ2-2; a weak D match, TRBD2 (7 bases). Per germline, CDR1 SGHRS and CDR2 YFSETQ. The CDR3 extends over 15 amino acids. V lost 2 bases and J 5 bases, leaving 13 bases between the germline ends. This chain's CDR3 is CASSFAGARTGELFF. The CDR3 nucleotides read TGCGCCAGCAGCTTTGCGGGGGCGCGAACCGGGGAGCTGTTTTTT.

J is TRBJ2-7 and V is TRBV7-9; 7 bases are a match to TRBD1. CDR3 length: 15 residues. Germline V gene lookup returns CDR1 SEHNR and CDR2 FQNEAQ (reference sequence). V gave up 6 bases and J gave up 5 bases; unmatched junction bases: 13. The CDR3 spells CASRPDRVLFHEQYF. CDR3 in DNA: TGTGCCAGCAGACCCGACAGGGTACTTTTCCACGAGCAGTACTTC.

The rearrangement joins TRBV19 to TRBJ1-5; 7 bases agree with TRBD1. CDR3 length: 15 residues. V was clipped by 5 bases and J by 6 bases; unmatched bases: 10. The germline gives CDR1 LNHDA, CDR2 SQIVND (reference sequence). Here the CDR3 reads CASSSNRGPVQPQHF. Written as DNA, the CDR3 is TGTGCCAGTAGTTCCAACAGGGGTCCGGTTCAGCCCCAGCATTTT.

The J gene is TRBJ2-3, the V gene TRBV29-1; the D gene is possibly TRBD1 (6 bases). V was shortened by 4 bases and J by 1 base, with 12 bases between the two germline ends. In germline, CDR1 is SQVTM, CDR2 ANQGSEA. This CDR3 is 14 amino acids long. Written as DNA, the CDR3 is TGCAGCGTTGGAGGCAGGGGACGCACAGATACGCAGTATTTT. This translates into CSVGGRGRTDTQYF.

This clone was detected once. This chain links TRBV7-9 with TRBJ1-2; 10 nucleotides align to TRBD1. Germline assignment: CDR1 SEHNR and CDR2 FQNEAQ (reference sequence). The J segment lost 7 bases and the V segment lost 5 bases, leaving 10 bases of the junction unmatched. The CDR3 has 15 residues. The CDR3 spells CASSLFGTGAGGYTF. In DNA, the CDR3 is TGTGCCAGCAGCCTCTTCGGGACAGGGGCCGGTGGCTACACCTTC.

By proportion, this clone is medium-sized. V and J are TRBV5-1 and TRBJ2-2, with unresolved D. Germline CDR1 reads SGHRS; CDR2 reads YFSETQ. The V end lost 4 bases, the J end lost 1 base, and 8 bases lay between the germline ends. CDR3 size: 14 residues. The CDR3 DNA reads as TGCGCCAGCAGCCCCGGGTGGAACACCGGGGAGCTGTTTTTT. Protein sequence: CASSPGWNTGELFF.

Concerning this clone: At one end, the junction sequence differs from germline, possibly due to a read error. V usage is TRBV6-6 and J usage is TRBJ2-2; no clear D. Germline loops: CDR1 MNHNY, CDR2 SVGAGI (reference sequence). The CDR3 is 12 amino acids. CDR3 in amino acids: CAGRLNTGELFF. CDR3 in DNA: TGTGCCGGCAGACTGAACACCGGGGAGCTGTTTTTT.

The rearrangement joins TRBV15 to TRBJ1-4; no clear D gene. CDR1 is LNHNV and CDR2 is YYDKDF in the germline V gene (reference sequence). Trimming stripped 8 bases from V and 6 bases from J, with 16 bases between. The CDR3 length is 14 residues. As DNA, the CDR3 is TGTGCCACCGGGAGACTTACCGCGGATGAAAAACTGTTTTTT. Its translation: CATGRLTADEKLFF.

The chain couples TRBV7-2 to TRBJ2-2; TRBD1 matches at 8 bases. Germline assignment: CDR1 SGHTA and CDR2 FQGNSA. This CDR3 contains 14 residues. V lost 5 bases to trimming and J lost 2 bases; unmatched junction nucleotides: 1. CDR3 bases: TGTGCCAGCAGCGACAGGGGTAACACCGGGGAGCTGTTTTTT. Encoded protein: CASSDRGNTGELFF.

V gene TRBV28 combines with J gene TRBJ1-5; 7 nucleotides agree with TRBD1. This CDR3 spans 15 amino acids. Trimming cost V 6 bases and J 6 bases; bases outside gene matches: 11. Germline V gene lookup returns CDR1 MDHEN and CDR2 SYDVKM. The CDR3 DNA sequence: TGTGCCAGCAGAGAGACAGGGAAACCCGGTCAGCCCCAGCATTTT. It encodes CASRETGKPGQPQHF.

CDR3: CSVGTGGRNTEAFF. In nucleotides, the CDR3 is TGCAGCGTCGGGACAGGGGGTAGGAACACTGAAGCTTTCTTT. This chain connects TRBV29-1 to TRBJ1-1, with TRBD1 matching over 11 bases. Trimming took 6 bases from V and 1 from J; bases not matched to a gene: 4. Germline CDR1 SQVTM, CDR2 ANQGSEA. This CDR3 has 14 amino acids.

The rearrangement links TRBV5-1 to TRBJ1-1, with a weak D call TRBD1 (6 bases). Trimming cost V 2 bases and J 2 bases, with 10 bases left between them. Germline V gives CDR1 SGHRS, CDR2 YFSETQ. This CDR3 has 14 amino acids. The CDR3 here is CASSFGQRNTEAFF. CDR3 in DNA: TGCGCCAGCAGCTTTGGACAGAGAAACACTGAAGCTTTCTTT.

V is TRBV7-9 and J is TRBJ2-2; 9 bases are shared with TRBD1. Germline assignment: CDR1 SEHNR and CDR2 FQNEAQ (reference sequence). J gave up 0 bases and V 5 bases, and 4 bases lay outside the gene matches. The CDR3 extends over 16 amino acids. Written as DNA, the CDR3 is TGTGCCAGCAGCACACAGGGGGCGACGAACACCGGGGAGCTGTTTTTT. This sequence encodes CASSTQGATNTGELFF.

This chain uses TRBV6-1 with TRBJ1-2; weak D call: TRBD1 (6 bases). With 9 bases removed from V and 2 bases from J, the gap between germline ends came to 19 bases. The CDR3 loop spans 15 amino acids. The germline V gene encodes CDR1 MNHNS and CDR2 SASEGT. CDR3: CASEGLDRMNYGYTF. The CDR3 DNA sequence: TGTGCCAGTGAAGGGTTGGACAGAATGAACTATGGCTACACCTTC.

This chain links TRBV9 with TRBJ2-3; D might be TRBD2 (7 bases). The germline V gene has CDR1 SGDLS and CDR2 YYNGEE. Trimming cost V 0 bases and J 5 bases, with 13 bases left between them. The CDR3 covers 15 residues. As DNA, the CDR3 is TGTGCCAGCAGCGTAGGGCGGGGGCAGATAGATACGCAGTATTTT. Translating it yields CASSVGRGQIDTQYF.

V and J are TRBV7-3 and TRBJ2-7, with TRBD2 identical over 8 bases. CDR1 is SGHTA, CDR2 FQGTGA, per germline. V was pared by 5 bases and J by 7 bases, with 10 bases of the junction left unmatched. The CDR3 sequence is 14 residues long. The DNA for the CDR3 is TGTGCCAGCAGCACGGGACTAGGGTCTAGTGAGCAGTACTTC. The encoded protein is CASSTGLGSSEQYF. The variable domain in full, with the rest retrieved from reference TRBV7-3 and TRBJ2-7, is GAGVSQTPSNKVTEKGKYVELRCDPISGHTALYWYRQSLGQGPEFLIYFQGTGAADDSGLPNDRFFAVRPEGSVSTLKIQRTERGDSAVYLCASSTGLGSSEQYFGPGTRLTVT.

The chain is built from TRBV5-1 and TRBJ2-2, with TRBD2 as a possible D gene (6 bases). Germline V gene lookup returns CDR1 SGHRS and CDR2 YFSETQ. The length of the CDR3 is 14 residues. V was clipped by 4 bases and J by 4 bases, with 11 bases between them. The CDR3 loop reads CASSLDGSTGELFF. CDR3 DNA: TGCGCCAGCAGCCTGGACGGGAGCACCGGGGAGCTGTTTTTT. Supplemented by reference TRBV5-1 and TRBJ2-2, the full variable domain reads KAGVTQTPRYLIKTRGQQVTLSCSPISGHRSVSWYQQTPGQGLQFLFEYFSETQRNKGNFPGRFSGRQFSNSRSEMNVSTLELGDSALYLCASSLDGSTGELFFGEGSRLTVL.

The gene calls are TRBV9 and TRBJ1-4; TRBD1 might be the D (6 bases). CDR1 is SGDLS and CDR2 is YYNGEE in the germline V gene. Trimming stripped 0 bases from V and 6 bases from J, with 9 bases between. The CDR3 has 14 amino acids. This chain's CDR3 is CASSVDAGDEKLFF. In nucleotides, the CDR3 is TGTGCCAGCAGCGTAGACGCAGGGGATGAAAAACTGTTTTTT.

This chain joins TRBV7-2 and TRBJ1-1; D not resolved. CDR1 and CDR2 (germline): SGHTA, FQGNSA. The germline V and J ends were trimmed by 0 bases and 7 bases, with 12 bases remaining between them. The CDR3 runs 14 residues. Written as DNA, the CDR3 is TGTGCCAGCAGCTTAGCGCTTGGGCCCCTTGAAGCTTTCTTT. This codes for CASSLALGPLEAFF.

The chain is built from TRBV11-2 and TRBJ1-4, with a possible D match to TRBD1 (5 bases). There are 15 residues in the CDR3. CDR1 is SGHAT and CDR2 is FQNNGV in the germline V gene. V lost 4 bases, J lost 2 bases, and 11 bases lay in between. DNA for the CDR3: TGTGCCAGCAGCTGGGGAGGGACCACTAATGAAAAACTGTTTTTT. As protein: CASSWGGTTNEKLFF.

The CDR3 DNA reads as TGTGCCAGCAGGTTACGGGACACCTCCTACGAGCAGTACTTC. It is translated as CASRLRDTSYEQYF. The gene calls are TRBV27 and TRBJ2-7; D may be TRBD1 (6 bases). Deletions cut 6 bases from V and 0 bases from J, with 12 bases between. Germline V lookup: CDR1 MNHEY, CDR2 SMNVEV (reference sequence). The CDR3 extends over 14 amino acids.

This chain joins TRBV19 and TRBJ1-4; 7 positions agree with TRBD1. The CDR3 spans 15 residues. J was trimmed by 6 bases and V by 5 bases; bases with no gene match: 9. Germline CDR1 LNHDA, CDR2 SQIVND (reference sequence). The CDR3 sequence is CASSSRDSDHEKLFF. DNA of the CDR3: TGTGCCAGTAGTTCGCGGGACAGTGACCATGAAAAACTGTTTTTT. Drawing the rest from reference TRBV19 and TRBJ1-4, the complete variable domain is DGGITQSPKYLFRKEGQNVTLSCEQNLNHDAMYWYRQDPGQGLRLIYYSQIVNDFQKGDIAEGYSVSREKKESFPLTVTSAQKNPTAFYLCASSSRDSDHEKLFFGSGTQLSVL.

This chain links TRBV18 with TRBJ2-3; possibly TRBD1 for D (5 bases). Germline values: CDR1 KGHSH, CDR2 LQKENI. This CDR3 comprises 16 residues. The ends were cut back, 0 bases at V and 0 bases at J, with 10 bases in the middle. CDR3 sequence: CASSPPQGSSTDTQYF. CDR3 DNA: TGTGCCAGCTCACCACCTCAGGGTTCTAGCACAGATACGCAGTATTTT.

This rearrangement joins TRBV6-5 to TRBJ2-7; 14 bases are shared with TRBD2. This CDR3 contains 15 residues. Germline CDR1 is MNHEY and CDR2 is SVGAGI. V trimming: 4 bases; J trimming: 6 bases; junction bases outside the gene matches: 5. The CDR3 region is CASSSGTSGRPEQYF. CDR3 sequence (DNA): TGTGCCAGCAGTTCGGGGACTAGCGGGAGACCCGAGCAGTACTTC.

This sequence joins TRBV19 and TRBJ1-1, with a weak D call TRBD1 (5 bases). Trimming left V 8 bases short and J 1 base short, with 20 bases between. CDR1 and CDR2 from the germline V gene are LNHDA and SQIVND (reference sequence). This CDR3 is built from 16 residues. The CDR3 here is CASGYIWGNQNTEAFF. The CDR3 region has the DNA TGTGCCAGTGGTTATATTTGGGGCAACCAGAACACTGAAGCTTTCTTT.

This chain connects TRBV6-4 to TRBJ2-1, with 10 positions matching TRBD2. This CDR3 is 15 amino acids long. The ends lost 3 bases at V and 6 bases at J; junction bases unmatched: 5. Germline lookup yields CDR1 MRHNA and CDR2 SNTAGT. The chain's CDR3 is CASSDGASGGNEQFF. CDR3 sequence (DNA): TGTGCCAGCAGTGATGGCGCTAGCGGGGGCAATGAGCAGTTCTTC.

V is TRBV7-6 and J is TRBJ2-3, with 13 positions matching TRBD2. CDR1 and CDR2 (germline): SGHVS, FNYEAQ. Trimming at V came to 3 bases and at J to 0 bases, leaving 15 bases not matched to a gene. The CDR3 runs 21 residues. The CDR3 nucleotides read TGTGCCAGCAGCTTCAACCCCTGGGGCGGACTAGCGGGGGCGAGCACAGATACGCAGTATTTT. Encoded protein: CASSFNPWGGLAGASTDTQYF.

This clone was counted a single time. The genes are TRBV5-4 and TRBJ1-1; D not resolved. Trimming removed 4 bases at V and 1 base at J, with 14 bases between. CDR3 length equals 15 residues. From germline, CDR1 is SGHNT and CDR2 YYREEE (reference sequence). The CDR3 region is CASSTQAAGNTEAFF. CDR3 bases: TGTGCCAGCAGCACACAAGCGGCGGGGAACACTGAAGCTTTCTTT.